These 5 T cell receptor beta chains came from one sample sequenced in a study of cytomegalovirus exposure and HLA in healthy donors. The PCR had 60 Vbeta and 13 Jbeta primers. TCRdb's copy holds only in-frame clones and misses some; the assay was immunoSEQ multiplex PCR. There are 150,000 or so clones in the sample; roughly three quarters occur only once, and 2.5% to 3.5% lies in the top ten. Sequenced input: PBMCs. Source of these receptors: a woman aged 50 to 60 in good health and CMV-seropositive.

This clone was observed once. The V call is TRBV30, the J call TRBJ2-2; 7 nucleotides line up with TRBD2. The length of the CDR3 is 14 residues. CDR1 is GTSNPN, CDR2 SVGIG, per germline (reference sequence). Germline trimming cut 4 bases from V and 7 bases from J; bases unmatched to any gene: 9. CDR3 sequence: CAWMWRERNGELFF. CDR3 DNA sequence: TGTGCCTGGATGTGGCGGGAGCGGAACGGGGAGCTGTTTTTT.

About this clone itself: One junction end disagrees with the germline gene, perhaps due to a read error. The chain couples TRBV7-9 to TRBJ2-7; the D gene is possibly TRBD1 (6 bases). The CDR3 covers 11 residues. Germline assignment: CDR1 SEHNR and CDR2 FQNEAQ (reference sequence). The CDR3 sequence: CASSSEGSRGF. The CDR3 nucleotides read TGTGCCAGCAGCTCCGAGGGCAGCAGGGGTTTC.

The chain joins TRBV5-8 to TRBJ2-3; D is ambiguous. CDR1 and CDR2 from the germline V gene are SGHTS and YDEGEE. The CDR3 is 13 amino acids. With 5 bases removed from V and 1 base from J, the gap between germline ends came to 8 bases. CDR3 sequence (DNA): TGTGCCAGCAGGCCCCAGGGCACAGATACGCAGTATTTT. Protein product: CASRPQGTDTQYF. The entire variable domain, with the rest obtained from reference TRBV5-8 and TRBJ2-3, is as follows: EAGVTQSPTHLIKTRGQQATLRCSPISGHTSVYWYQQALGLGLQFLLWYDEGEERNRGNFPPRFSGRQFPNYSSELNVNALELEDSALYLCASRPQGTDTQYFGPGTRLTVL.

This sequence joins TRBV5-6 and TRBJ2-3, with TRBD2 matching over 7 bases. The CDR3 contains 15 residues. After removal of 0 bases from V and 0 bases from J, the junction contained 1 base not matched to a gene. The germline V gene has CDR1 SGHDT and CDR2 YYEEEE. The CDR3 nucleotides are TGTGCCAGCAGCTTGGGACTAGCTAGCACAGATACGCAGTATTTT. Its protein product is CASSLGLASTDTQYF. Filled out from reference TRBV5-6 and TRBJ2-3, the complete variable domain reads DAGVTQSPTHLIKTRGQQVTLRCSPKSGHDTVSWYQQALGQGPQFIFQYYEEEERQRGNFPDRFSGHQFPNYSSELNVNALLLGDSALYLCASSLGLASTDTQYFGPGTRLTVL.

The rearrangement joins TRBV28 to TRBJ1-1; D remains ambiguous. Trimming pared 2 bases from V and 1 base from J, leaving 14 bases between. The CDR3 runs to 16 residues. The germline CDR1 and CDR2 sequences are MDHEN and SYDVKM. CDR3 bases: TGTGCCAGCAGTTTAGGGCTCGGGAGAAAGAACACTGAAGCTTTCTTT. Residues: CASSLGLGRKNTEAFF.